The 5 T cell receptor beta chains below were found in one sample sequenced in a study of blood T cell repertoires in COVID-19. Clones were read by immunoSEQ multiplex PCR, and TCRdb kept only the in-frame ones, dropping some. The data contain about 140,000 clones, 70% to 90% of them singletons. The sequencing sample was made of peripheral blood. These receptors were obtained from a woman aged 80 or older with acute or convalescent COVID-19.

V usage is TRBV5-8 and J usage is TRBJ2-7; TRBD2 agrees at 9 bases. Per the germline V gene, CDR1 is SGHTS and CDR2 is YDEGEE. J lost 1 base, V lost 5 bases, and 4 bases had no gene match. The CDR3 sequence is 14 residues long. CDR3 bases: TGTGCCAGCAGGCGGGCGGGGGGGTCCTACGAGCAGTACTTC. Protein product: CASRRAGGSYEQYF.

This clone was seen more than once but under ten times. The genes are TRBV5-4 and TRBJ2-2, with 8 bases lining up with TRBD2. Germline V gene data show CDR1 as SGHNT and CDR2 as YYREEE (reference sequence). The CDR3 consists of 14 residues. J was trimmed by 7 bases and V by 4 bases; bases with no gene match: 6. The chain's CDR3 is CASSPGGAGGELFF. The CDR3 region has the DNA TGTGCCAGCAGCCCCGGGGGGGCCGGCGGGGAGCTGTTTTTT.

This clone was recorded once. The chain carries TRBV5-1 and TRBJ1-1, with a weak D call TRBD1 (6 bases). The CDR3 consists of 16 residues. Germline V CDR1 and CDR2: SGHRS, YFSETQ. Trimming took off 6 bases at V and 4 bases at J, with 22 bases between the two ends. The CDR3 bases are TGCGCCAGCACCCCATTTGGGGGCGGGGGCGGCACTGAAGCTTTCTTT. Translation gives CASTPFGGGGGTEAFF.

The rearrangement links TRBV4-3 to TRBJ1-2; D unclear. V was pared by 1 base and J by 0 bases, with 9 bases between. Per the germline V gene, CDR1 is LGHNA and CDR2 is YSLEER. The CDR3 consists of 15 residues. The CDR3: CASSQVAFSNYGYTF. The DNA of the CDR3 is TGCGCCAGCAGCCAAGTGGCCTTTTCTAACTATGGCTACACCTTC.

This clone was observed a handful of times. The rearrangement uses TRBV3-1 (or the pseudogene TRBV3-2) and TRBJ1-6, with D possibly matching TRBD1 (6 bases). V lost 4 bases to trimming and J lost 10 bases, with 14 bases between them. Germline CDR1 and CDR2: LGHDT and YNNKEL (reference sequence). This CDR3 contains 14 residues. Written as DNA, the CDR3 is TGTGCCAGCAGCCCCCGTAGAGACAGGTCACCCCTCCACTTT. It codes for CASSPRRDRSPLHF.